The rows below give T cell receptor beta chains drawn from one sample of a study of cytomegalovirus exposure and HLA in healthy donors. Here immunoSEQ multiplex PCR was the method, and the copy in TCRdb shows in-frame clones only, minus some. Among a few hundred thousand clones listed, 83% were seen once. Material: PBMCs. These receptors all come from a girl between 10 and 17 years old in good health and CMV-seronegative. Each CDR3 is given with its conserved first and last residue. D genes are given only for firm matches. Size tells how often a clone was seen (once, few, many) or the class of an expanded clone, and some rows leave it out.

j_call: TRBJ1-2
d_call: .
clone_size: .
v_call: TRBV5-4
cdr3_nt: TGTGCCAGCAGCCCCCAAACGACAGTACTTGGCTACACCTTC
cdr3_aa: CASSPQTTVLGYTF

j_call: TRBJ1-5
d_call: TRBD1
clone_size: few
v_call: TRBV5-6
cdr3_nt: TGTGCCAGCAGCGGGACAGGGGGACTCTTCCAGCCCCAGCATTTT
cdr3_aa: CASSGTGGLFQPQHF

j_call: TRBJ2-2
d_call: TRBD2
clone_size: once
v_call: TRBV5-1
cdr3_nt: TGCGCCAGCAGCTTTAGCGGGAAGAACACCGGGGAGCTGTTTTTT
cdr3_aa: CASSFSGKNTGELFF

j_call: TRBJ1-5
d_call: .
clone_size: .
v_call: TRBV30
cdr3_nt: TGTGCCTGGAGTCGACAGGCCATCAATCAGCCCCAGCATTTT
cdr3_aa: CAWSRQAINQPQHF

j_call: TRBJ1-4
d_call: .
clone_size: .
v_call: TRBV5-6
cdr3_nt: TGTGCCAGCAGACGGGAATCGACTAATGAAAAACTGTTTTTT
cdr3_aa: CASRRESTNEKLFF

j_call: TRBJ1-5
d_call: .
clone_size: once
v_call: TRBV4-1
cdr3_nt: TGCGCCAGCAGCCAAGTAAAGGAGGACCCCAATCAGCCCCAGCATTTT
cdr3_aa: CASSQVKEDPNQPQHF

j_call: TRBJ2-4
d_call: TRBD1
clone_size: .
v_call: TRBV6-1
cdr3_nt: TGTGCCAGCAGCCGGGATGGCAGGGGGACGTACATTCAGTACTTC
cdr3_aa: CASSRDGRGTYIQYF

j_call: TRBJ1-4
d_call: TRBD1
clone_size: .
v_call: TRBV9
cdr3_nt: TGTGCCAGCAGCCCCCGACAGGGGGCTTCTGAAAAACTGTTTTTT
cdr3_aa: CASSPRQGASEKLFF

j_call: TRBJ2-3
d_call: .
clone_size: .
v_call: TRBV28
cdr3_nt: TGTGCCAGCAGGATTGGACTAATAGGCAGGGATACGCAGTATTTT
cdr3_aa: CASRIGLIGRDTQYF

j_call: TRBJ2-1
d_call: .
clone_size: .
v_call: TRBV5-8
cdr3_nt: TGTGCCAGCAGCTTGGCCGGGAGAGGGAACAATGAGCAGTTCTTC
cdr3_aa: CASSLAGRGNNEQFF

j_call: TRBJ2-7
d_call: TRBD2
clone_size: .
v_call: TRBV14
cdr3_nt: TGTGCCAGCAGCCCTCTGGAGAGGGACTACTACGAGCAGTACTTC
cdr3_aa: CASSPLERDYYEQYF

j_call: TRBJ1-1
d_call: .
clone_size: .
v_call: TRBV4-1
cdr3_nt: TGCGCCAGCAGCCAGGCGAACACTGAAGCTTTCTTT
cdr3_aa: CASSQANTEAFF

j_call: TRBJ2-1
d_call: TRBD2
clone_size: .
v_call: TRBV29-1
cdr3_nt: TGCAGCGCCGGACTAGGGGACTACAATGAGCAGTTCTTC
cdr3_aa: CSAGLGDYNEQFF

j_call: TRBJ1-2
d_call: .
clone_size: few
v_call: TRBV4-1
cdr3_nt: TGCGCCAGCAGCCAAAGATCGCCCCGGGGTTATGGCTACACCTTC
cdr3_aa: CASSQRSPRGYGYTF

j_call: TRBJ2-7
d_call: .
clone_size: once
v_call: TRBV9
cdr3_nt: TGTGCCAGCAGCGTAGACAGGGTAGGCGAGCAGTACTTC
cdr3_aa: CASSVDRVGEQYF

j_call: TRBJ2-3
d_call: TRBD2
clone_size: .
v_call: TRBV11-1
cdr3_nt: TGTGCCAGCAGCTTTGGGACTAGTCTTTTAGCAGATACGCAGTATTTT
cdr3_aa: CASSFGTSLLADTQYF

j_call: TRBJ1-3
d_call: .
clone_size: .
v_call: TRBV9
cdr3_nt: TGTGCCAGCAGCGCCCGGGGAGTCTCTGGAAACACCATATATTTT
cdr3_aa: CASSARGVSGNTIYF

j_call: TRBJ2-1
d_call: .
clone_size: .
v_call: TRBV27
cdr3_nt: TGTGCCAGCAGTGCCGACAGGCTAGAAAATGAGCAGTTCTTC
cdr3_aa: CASSADRLENEQFF

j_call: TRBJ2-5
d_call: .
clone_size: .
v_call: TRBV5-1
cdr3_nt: TGCGCCAGCAGCTTGGGGCCACAGGGTGGGGAGACCCAGTACTTC
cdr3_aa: CASSLGPQGGETQYF

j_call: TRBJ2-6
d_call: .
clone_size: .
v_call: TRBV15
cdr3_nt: TGTGCCACCAGCAGAGATCTTCATGGAGCAGGGATCTCTGGGGCCAACGTCCTGACTTTC
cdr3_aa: CATSRDLHGAGISGANVLTF

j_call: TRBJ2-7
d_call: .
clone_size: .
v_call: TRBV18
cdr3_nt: TGTGCCAGCTCACCAAACAGTGTCTACGAGCAGTACTTC
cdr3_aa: CASSPNSVYEQYF

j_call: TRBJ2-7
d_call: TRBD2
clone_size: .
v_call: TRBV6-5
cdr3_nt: TGTGCCAGCATAAGCGGGGGGATAAGGTACGAGCAGTACTTC
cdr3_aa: CASISGGIRYEQYF

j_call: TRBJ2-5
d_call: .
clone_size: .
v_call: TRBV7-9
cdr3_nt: TGTGCCAGCAGCTCGAGCCAAGAGACCCAGTACTTC
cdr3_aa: CASSSSQETQYF

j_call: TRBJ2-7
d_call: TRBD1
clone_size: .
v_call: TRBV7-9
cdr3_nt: TGTGCCAGCAGCTTAGCCTTTTCGGTGCGGACAGGGCTTTACGAGCAGTACTTC
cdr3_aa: CASSLAFSVRTGLYEQYF

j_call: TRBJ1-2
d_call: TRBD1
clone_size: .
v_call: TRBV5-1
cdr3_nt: TGCGCCAGCAGCCCAGGACAGGGGCAGGGAAATGAGGATGGCTACACCTTC
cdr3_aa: CASSPGQGQGNEDGYTF

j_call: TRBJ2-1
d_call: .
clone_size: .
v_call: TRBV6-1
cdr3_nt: TGTGCCTTGTCATCGGGCCCATCAGGGGATGAGCAGTTCTTC
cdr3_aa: CALSSGPSGDEQFF

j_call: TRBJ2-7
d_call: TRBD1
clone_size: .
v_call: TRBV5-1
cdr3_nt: TGCGCCAGCAGCCCCACCCTTCAGGGGGCGACCCCCTACGAGCAGTACTTC
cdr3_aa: CASSPTLQGATPYEQYF

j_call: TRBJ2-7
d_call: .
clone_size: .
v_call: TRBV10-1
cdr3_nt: TGCGCCAGCAGGGCTCCGGGAACCTACGAGCAGTACTTC
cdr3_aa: CASRAPGTYEQYF

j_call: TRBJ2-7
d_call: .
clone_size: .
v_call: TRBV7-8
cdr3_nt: TGTGCCAGCAGCTTAGAATGGACAGCTACAACCTACGAGCAGTACTTC
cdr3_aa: CASSLEWTATTYEQYF

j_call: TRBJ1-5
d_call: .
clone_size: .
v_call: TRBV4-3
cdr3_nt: TGCGCCAGCAGCCATGAACATGGGGGAGGACAGCCCCAGCATTTT
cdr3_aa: CASSHEHGGGQPQHF